What follows is one T cell receptor (beta chain) and its context. V was shortened by 4 bases and J by 2 bases, with 11 bases between the two germline ends. Germline values: CDR1 SQVTM, CDR2 ANQGSEA. This CDR3 is 13 amino acids long. Assay used: immunoSEQ multiplex PCR; TCRdb lists only in-frame clones, some missing. The data contain 200,000 to 250,000 clones, 86% of them singletons. This entry comes from a study of blood T cell repertoires in COVID-19. At the level of the study: Sites in the United States, Italy and Spain provided acute and convalescent COVID-19 samples.

The sample taken for sequencing was peripheral blood. This sequence was found in a man aged 80 or over with acute or convalescent COVID-19. This chain uses TRBV29-1 with TRBJ2-5; weak D call: TRBD2 (7 bases). CDR3 residues: CSVGGRGQETQYF. CDR3 nucleotide sequence: TGCAGCGTTGGGGGGAGGGGGCAAGAGACCCAGTACTTC.